Listed here are 18 T cell receptor beta chains from one sample, sequenced in a study of blood T cell repertoires in COVID-19. The method was immunoSEQ multiplex PCR; TCRdb's version includes in-frame clones alone and lacks a portion of them. The sample has 210,000 or so clones; just over 85% are singletons. The material sequenced was peripheral blood. The receptor source for this set is a middle-aged man with acute or convalescent COVID-19.

The V call is TRBV11-2, the J call TRBJ1-3, with D possibly matching TRBD1 (5 bases). CDR3 length equals 18 residues. Trimming took off 4 bases at V and 0 bases at J, with 19 bases between the two ends. Germline CDR1 is SGHAT and CDR2 is FQNNGV. CDR3 residues: CASSSLGRPASSGNTIYF. The CDR3 DNA reads TGTGCCAGCAGCTCCCTGGGGCGACCCGCGAGCTCTGGAAACACCATATATTTT. Drawing the rest from reference TRBV11-2 and TRBJ1-3, the complete variable domain is EAGVAQSPRYKIIEKRQSVAFWCNPISGHATLYWYQQILGQGPKLLIQFQNNGVVDDSQLPKDRFSAERLKGVDSTLKIQPAKLEDSAVYLCASSSLGRPASSGNTIYFGEGSWLTVV.

The genes are TRBV30 and TRBJ1-1; 10 nucleotides agree with TRBD1. V lost 3 bases, J lost 4 bases, and 8 bases stayed unmatched. Germline V lookup: CDR1 GTSNPN, CDR2 SVGIG (reference sequence). CDR3 size: 15 residues. Written as DNA, the CDR3 is TGTGCCTGGAGCGGGACAGGGGCGCCCGGCACTGAAGCTTTCTTT. Translation: CAWSGTGAPGTEAFF.

For this clone: Other DNA sequences in the sample encode the same CDR3. This chain joins TRBV4-2 and TRBJ2-1, with D maybe TRBD2 (5 bases). Germline assignment: CDR1 LGHNA and CDR2 YNFKEQ. CDR3 length: 13 amino acids. Trimming took 1 base from V and 7 from J, leaving 8 bases between them. The CDR3 coding sequence is TGTGCCAGCAGCCAAGCCGGGGAGAATGAGCAGTTCTTC. Its translation is CASSQAGENEQFF.

The gene calls are TRBV3-1 (or the pseudogene TRBV3-2) and TRBJ1-2, with 8 bases aligning to TRBD1. The CDR3 consists of 13 residues. The V segment lost 4 bases and the J segment 4 bases; nucleotides outside the gene matches: 2. Germline loops: CDR1 LGHDT, CDR2 YNNKEL (reference sequence). The CDR3 loop is CASSLGTGYGYTF. CDR3 coding DNA: TGTGCCAGCAGCCTAGGGACAGGCTATGGCTACACCTTC.

The V call is TRBV11-2, the J call TRBJ1-3; 8 positions agree with TRBD1. The trim removed 1 base at V and 2 bases at J, leaving 1 base unmatched. The germline V gene encodes CDR1 SGHAT and CDR2 FQNNGV. The CDR3 is 15 amino acids. This CDR3 is CASSLVQGAGNTIYF. In nucleotides, the CDR3 is TGTGCCAGCAGCTTAGTACAGGGGGCTGGAAACACCATATATTTT.

The chain links TRBV18 to TRBJ1-3, with 8 bases lining up with TRBD1. V lost 8 bases and J lost 0; bases outside the gene matches: 6. This CDR3 region has 15 residues. Germline V gene data show CDR1 as KGHSH and CDR2 as LQKENI. The CDR3 DNA sequence: TGTGCCAGCCGTACCGGGACAGGCTCTGGAAACACCATATATTTT. Translation: CASRTGTGSGNTIYF.

This rearrangement joins TRBV3-1 (or the pseudogene TRBV3-2) to TRBJ1-2; 9 positions match TRBD1. The CDR3 totals 13 residues. Germline CDR1 is LGHDT and CDR2 is YNNKEL (reference sequence). V trimming: 6 bases; J trimming: 5 bases; junction bases outside the gene matches: 4. The CDR3 DNA is TGTGCCAGCAGGGGGGGGACAGGGTATGGCTACACCTTC. This sequence encodes CASRGGTGYGYTF.

This clone was detected a few times. The CDR3 coding sequence is TGTGCCAGTAGTACCCCTACTGGCGGGGGCTATGGCTACACCTTC. It translates to CASSTPTGGGYGYTF. The V and J genes are TRBV19 and TRBJ1-2; maybe TRBD1 (5 bases). Germline V gives CDR1 LNHDA, CDR2 SQIVND (reference sequence). The CDR3 has 15 amino acids. Trimming removed 4 bases from V and 4 bases from J, with 16 bases in between.

The chain employs TRBV9 and TRBJ1-1; no clear D. The V end was cut by 4 bases, the J end by 1 base, with 11 bases between. CDR3 length: 14 residues. In germline, CDR1 is SGDLS, CDR2 YYNGEE. The CDR3 DNA is TGTGCCAGCAGCCCTCAAACCGGGAACACTGAAGCTTTCTTT. Its protein is CASSPQTGNTEAFF.

J is TRBJ1-4 and V is TRBV9; D call uncertain. V lost 4 bases and J lost 0, with 16 bases in between. From germline, CDR1 is SGDLS and CDR2 YYNGEE. The CDR3 spans 17 residues. CDR3 region: CASSPRRASATNEKLFF. The DNA of the CDR3 is TGTGCCAGCAGCCCCCGGAGGGCCTCTGCAACTAATGAAAAACTGTTTTTT.

The V call is TRBV18, the J call TRBJ1-5; D ambiguous. The CDR3 spans 15 residues. Trimming shortened V by 0 bases and J by 7 bases, and 13 bases separated the two germline ends. Germline loops: CDR1 KGHSH, CDR2 LQKENI. The CDR3 sequence is CASSPPGEGRQPQHF. The DNA of the CDR3 is TGTGCCAGCTCACCACCGGGTGAAGGGAGGCAGCCCCAGCATTTT. The variable domain in full, with the rest retrieved from reference TRBV18 and TRBJ1-5, is NAGVMQNPRHLVRRRGQEARLRCSPMKGHSHVYWYRQLPEEGLKFMVYLQKENIIDESGMPKERFSAEFPKEGPSILRIQQVVRGDSAAYFCASSPPGEGRQPQHFGDGTRLSIL.

This sequence joins TRBV5-5 and TRBJ1-1; 8 bases are shared with TRBD1. The CDR3 runs to 15 residues. Germline CDR1 is SGHKS and CDR2 is YYEKEE (reference sequence). Trimming removed 5 bases from V and 4 bases from J; junction bases left unmatched: 10. The CDR3 is CASRRQGQLTTEAFF. The CDR3 nucleotides are TGTGCCAGCAGGCGACAGGGGCAGCTTACCACTGAAGCTTTCTTT.

The chain joins TRBV30 to TRBJ1-2, with 12 bases lining up with TRBD1. V dropped 8 bases and J dropped 7; count of bases not matched to a gene: 5. This CDR3 comprises 12 residues. Per germline, CDR1 GTSNPN and CDR2 SVGIG (reference sequence). CDR3 region: CAAGQGAGGYTF. The CDR3 DNA is TGTGCCGCGGGACAGGGGGCGGGTGGCTACACCTTC.

The chain employs TRBV7-9 and TRBJ2-2; D is uncertain. Trimming pared 2 bases from V and 4 bases from J, leaving 5 bases between. This CDR3 is built from 13 residues. The germline V gene encodes CDR1 SEHNR and CDR2 FQNEAQ (reference sequence). The CDR3 reads CASSLWSTGELFF. CDR3 DNA: TGTGCCAGCAGCTTATGGAGCACCGGGGAGCTGTTTTTT.

The gene calls are TRBV10-3 and TRBJ2-2; D is perhaps TRBD1 (6 bases). Germline V gene data show CDR1 as ENHRY and CDR2 as SYGVKD. The V and J ends lost 2 bases and 1 base respectively, with 14 bases between them. CDR3 size: 17 residues. The CDR3 coding sequence is TGTGCCATCAGTGAGCATAACAGGGAAAAGAACACCGGGGAGCTGTTTTTT. The encoded protein is CAISEHNREKNTGELFF.

V usage is TRBV19 and J usage is TRBJ1-1; 9 positions agree with TRBD1. Trimming removed 5 bases from V and 1 base from J; junction bases left unmatched: 8. The germline V gene encodes CDR1 LNHDA and CDR2 SQIVND (reference sequence). This CDR3 is 16 amino acids long. In DNA form, the CDR3 reads TGTGCCAGTAGTCCCGGACAGGGGAAGGGGAACACTGAAGCTTTCTTT. Encoded protein: CASSPGQGKGNTEAFF.

The CDR3 protein is CASSAGTGGISPLHF. CDR3 coding DNA: TGTGCCAGCAGCGCCGGGACAGGGGGGATCTCACCCCTCCACTTT. This sequence joins TRBV9 and TRBJ1-6, with 11 bases that match TRBD1. The CDR3 loop spans 15 amino acids. CDR1 and CDR2 from the germline V gene are SGDLS and YYNGEE. The ends lost 3 bases at V and 10 bases at J; junction bases unmatched: 6.

This chain connects TRBV2 to TRBJ2-1; a possible D gene is TRBD1 (6 bases). V was trimmed by 6 bases and J by 5 bases, leaving 14 bases between them. From germline, CDR1 is SNHLY and CDR2 FYNNEI. The CDR3 runs 14 residues. CDR3 coding DNA: TGTGCCAGCAGACAGGGCGGTTATAACAATGAGCAGTTCTTC. Amino acids: CASRQGGYNNEQFF.